The 25 T cell receptor beta chains below were found in one sample sequenced in a study of T cells in Graves' hyperthyroidism and ophthalmopathy. Template material for amplifying TCR beta CDR3 regions consisted of RNA transcripts. With the HTBI primer set, the TCR CDR3 went through a first round of RT-PCR. TCRdb fed the multiplex PCR reads into MiXCR, producing one record per CDR3 protein. This sample has approximately 400,000 distinct CDR3 sequences, with roughly 14% found just once. Material for sequencing was blood. These receptors all stem from a woman under 30 with Graves' hyperthyroidism that later progressed to Graves' ophthalmopathy.

The sample holds many counts of this clonotype. The V and J genes are TRBV7-9 and TRBJ1-4; unclear D gene. Germline CDR1 reads SEHNR; CDR2 reads FQNEAQ (reference sequence). The CDR3 has 16 residues. Deletions cut 4 bases from V and 3 bases from J, with 15 bases between. The CDR3 loop reads CASSSAYQQSNEKLFF. The CDR3 nucleotides are TGTGCCAGCAGCTCTGCTTATCAACAGTCTAATGAAAAACTGTTTTTT.

This clonotype was seen more than once but under ten times. The gene calls are TRBV28 and TRBJ2-2; the D gene is possibly TRBD1 (8 bases). CDR1 is MDHEN, CDR2 SYDVKM, per germline. Trimming left V 0 bases short and J 6 bases short, with 14 bases between. CDR3 size: 16 residues. Here the CDR3 reads CASSLWDREGAGELFF. The CDR3 DNA is TGTGCCAGCAGTTTATGGGACAGGGAGGGCGCCGGGGAGCTGTTTTTT.

There are many counts of this clonotype. The V call is TRBV12-3 or TRBV12-4, the J call TRBJ2-3; no reliable D call. Between the trimmed V and J ends, which lost 7 bases and 0 bases, there was a span of 8 bases. The CDR3 totals 13 residues. This CDR3 is CASTMKSTDTQYF. The CDR3 DNA reads TGTGCCAGCACCATGAAAAGCACAGATACGCAGTATTTT.

This clonotype was seen repeatedly, ten times or more. The gene calls are TRBV5-1 and TRBJ2-1; 8 nucleotides align to TRBD1. The germline gives CDR1 SGHRS, CDR2 YFSETQ. The trim removed 4 bases at V and 8 bases at J, leaving 8 bases unmatched. This CDR3 contains 14 residues. The CDR3 DNA reads TGCGCCAGCAGCATCAGACAGGGGAGCGATGAGCAGTTCTTC. Protein product: CASSIRQGSDEQFF. The complete variable domain, with remaining parts taken from reference TRBV5-1 and TRBJ2-1, reads KAGVTQTPRYLIKTRGQQVTLSCSPISGHRSVSWYQQTPGQGLQFLFEYFSETQRNKGNFPGRFSGRQFSNSRSEMNVSTLELGDSALYLCASSIRQGSDEQFFGPGTRLTVL.

The V call is TRBV4-1, the J call TRBJ1-4; D is possibly TRBD1 (6 bases). The CDR3 runs 16 residues. The V end lost 3 bases, the J end lost 2 bases, and 13 bases lay between the germline ends. The germline V gene has CDR1 MGHRA and CDR2 YSYEKL. This CDR3 is CASSQDPGATNEKLFF. For the CDR3, the DNA is TGCGCCAGCAGCCAGGACCCAGGGGCGACTAATGAAAAACTGTTTTTT.

The rearrangement links TRBV4-2 to TRBJ1-2, with D possibly matching TRBD1 (5 bases). Germline V lookup: CDR1 LGHNA, CDR2 YNFKEQ. This CDR3 contains 17 residues. The V gene lost 0 bases and the J gene lost 8 bases, with 22 bases spanning the gap. The chain's CDR3 is CASSQEDRDGVIRGYTF. The DNA for the CDR3 is TGTGCCAGCAGCCAAGAAGATCGGGACGGTGTAATTCGGGGCTACACCTTC.

This clonotype was recorded at least ten times. The V gene is TRBV28, the J gene TRBJ2-7, with 10 bases that match TRBD2. Germline-derived CDR1 and CDR2 are MDHEN and SYDVKM. The CDR3 loop spans 15 amino acids. The V and J ends lost 6 bases and 0 bases, in that order; junction bases with no gene match: 5. The CDR3 bases are TGTGCCAGCAGGTTCTGGACTAGCGGCTCCTACGAGCAGTACTTC. Residues: CASRFWTSGSYEQYF.

This clonotype was seen a few times. Being one base from a much bigger clone, this may be a read error. As the CDR3 is not closed by the conserved phenylalanine or tryptophan, this likely results from a read error. The V call is TRBV6-5, the J call TRBJ2-7; 7 bases map to TRBD1. The V gene end was trimmed by 2 bases and the J gene end by 2 bases; junction bases not matched to a gene: 6. The length of the CDR3 is 15 residues. CDR1 is MNHEY and CDR2 is SVGAGI in the germline V gene. For the CDR3, the DNA is TGTGCCAGCAGTTACCGACAGGGAAAGCCCTACGAGCAGTACTCC. It encodes CASSYRQGKPYEQYS.

This clonotype was seen repeatedly, ten times or more. The chain is built from TRBV2 and TRBJ2-1; D is unresolved. V dropped 5 bases and J dropped 8 bases, with 16 bases sitting between them. Germline V gives CDR1 SNHLY, CDR2 FYNNEI. The CDR3 length is 14 residues. CDR3 in DNA: TGTGCCAGCAGTCCTCAAATAGCTGAGCATGAGCAGTTCTTC. It codes for CASSPQIAEHEQFF. The entire variable domain, with the rest obtained from reference TRBV2 and TRBJ2-1, is as follows: EPEVTQTPSHQVTQMGQEVILRCVPISNHLYFYWYRQILGQKVEFLVSFYNNEISEKSEIFDDQFSVERPDGSNFTLKIRSTKLEDSAMYFCASSPQIAEHEQFFGPGTRLTVL.

This clonotype appeared a few times. The chain recombines TRBV14 with TRBJ2-1; 7 bases line up with TRBD2. The V gene end was trimmed by 1 base and the J gene end by 2 bases; junction bases not matched to a gene: 8. Germline V gives CDR1 SGHDN, CDR2 FVKESK. The CDR3 totals 17 residues. The DNA of the CDR3 is TGTGCCAGCAGCCAAGTAGGGCTAGCGGACCCCTACAATGAGCAGTTCTTC. Encoded protein: CASSQVGLADPYNEQFF.

This clonotype showed up many times. The chain recombines TRBV7-2 with TRBJ2-1; 12 nucleotides align to TRBD2. Germline V CDR1 and CDR2: SGHTA, FQGNSA. Losses at the gene ends were 4 bases for V and 4 bases for J; bases not matched to a gene: 2. The CDR3 loop spans 15 amino acids. The CDR3 is CASSSSGRGYNEQFF. In nucleotides, the CDR3 is TGTGCCAGCAGCTCTAGCGGGAGGGGTTACAATGAGCAGTTCTTC.

Turning to this clonotype: It may be a read error: a sequence one base away is much more abundant. The CDR3 here is CASSFGGPPTYSSQPQHF. CDR3 coding DNA: TGTGCCAGCAGTTTCGGTGGTCCCCCTACCTATAGCAGTCAGCCCCAGCATTTT. The rearrangement joins TRBV27 to TRBJ1-5; D is uncertain. This CDR3 has 18 residues. Germline assignment: CDR1 MNHEY and CDR2 SMNVEV (reference sequence).

The chain links TRBV9 to TRBJ2-3; TRBD2 matches at 7 bases. The CDR3 covers 15 residues. Per germline, CDR1 SGDLS and CDR2 YYNGEE. V shed 6 bases and J 2 bases; nucleotides not matched to a gene: 9. CDR3 DNA: TGTGCCAGCAACACGGCGGGAGAACCCACAGATACGCAGTATTTT. This encodes CASNTAGEPTDTQYF.

This clonotype has ten or more counts. The chain carries TRBV7-9 and TRBJ2-5; D remains unclear. The CDR3 covers 17 residues. V was pared by 0 bases and J by 5 bases, with 19 bases between. Germline CDR1 and CDR2: SEHNR and FQNEAQ (reference sequence). CDR3 residues: CASSLAPLTNSRETQYF. The CDR3 DNA reads as TGTGCCAGCAGCTTAGCCCCCCTAACCAACAGTCGGGAGACCCAGTACTTC.

This clonotype was seen more than once but under ten times. The CDR3 loop is CASSLGGTGDHFYNEQFF. CDR3 sequence (DNA): TGCGCCAGCAGCTTGGGCGGGACAGGGGACCACTTCTACAATGAGCAGTTCTTC. V is TRBV5-1 and J is TRBJ2-1; 10 nucleotides align to TRBD1. Germline V lookup: CDR1 SGHRS, CDR2 YFSETQ. After removal of 0 bases from V and 3 bases from J, the junction contained 9 bases not matched to a gene. This CDR3 is 18 amino acids long.

In its sample, this clonotype was seen a few times. J is TRBJ2-4 and V is TRBV28, with TRBD2 matching 8 bases. CDR1 is MDHEN, CDR2 SYDVKM, per germline. The V gene end was trimmed by 0 bases and the J gene end by 7 bases; junction bases not matched to a gene: 2. CDR3 size: 14 residues. The CDR3 DNA reads as TGTGCCAGCAGTTTATGGTCGGGGGGGAACATTCAGTACTTC. Translating gives CASSLWSGGNIQYF.

This clonotype was observed at least ten times. The rearrangement links TRBV7-2 to TRBJ2-1; 11 nucleotides match TRBD1. The V and J ends lost 5 bases and 3 bases, in that order; junction bases with no gene match: 9. Germline V lookup: CDR1 SGHTA, CDR2 FQGNSA. CDR3 size: 17 residues. DNA for the CDR3: TGTGCCAGCAGCGGTAGGGGCGGGACAGGGGGCTACAATGAGCAGTTCTTC. As protein: CASSGRGGTGGYNEQFF.

About this clonotype itself: A read error may explain this, as a much larger clone is one base away. The chain has TRBV6-2 or TRBV6-3 and TRBJ1-2, with 8 bases fitting TRBD1. The CDR3 extends over 16 amino acids. Germline assignment: CDR1 MNHEY and CDR2 SVGEGT. The CDR3 DNA reads TGTGCCAGCAGTGCCCCGGGACAGGCAATGTCCTATGGCCACACCTTC. It encodes CASSAPGQAMSYGHTF.

The V and J genes are TRBV9 and TRBJ2-6, with 10 bases lining up with TRBD1. J gave up 4 bases and V 4 bases, and 8 bases lay outside the gene matches. The germline V gene encodes CDR1 SGDLS and CDR2 YYNGEE. The CDR3 has 17 residues. CDR3 region: CASSKTGGASGANVLTF. For the CDR3, the DNA is TGTGCCAGCAGCAAGACAGGGGGCGCTTCCGGGGCCAACGTCCTGACTTTC.

This clonotype was seen many times. The chain combines TRBV27 with TRBJ1-2; 7 nucleotides line up with TRBD1. The length of the CDR3 is 12 residues. Per the germline V gene, CDR1 is MNHEY and CDR2 is SMNVEV (reference sequence). V gave up 5 bases and J gave up 8 bases; unmatched junction bases: 5. The CDR3 nucleotides are TGTGCCAGCAGTCAGGGGGACGGCGGCTACACCTTC. It specifies CASSQGDGGYTF.

This clonotype was seen more than once but under ten times. V gene TRBV29-1 combines with J gene TRBJ2-2, with a weak D call TRBD1 (6 bases). V was cut by 3 bases and J by 4 bases, with 15 bases left in between. From germline, CDR1 is SQVTM and CDR2 ANQGSEA. The CDR3 contains 15 residues. The CDR3 sequence is CSVDSGDRATGELFF. DNA for the CDR3: TGCAGCGTTGATTCAGGGGATAGGGCCACCGGGGAGCTGTTTTTT.

This rearrangement joins TRBV29-1 to TRBJ2-2; 12 bases line up with TRBD2. Per germline, CDR1 SQVTM and CDR2 ANQGSEA. V shed 4 bases, J shed 2 bases, and the junction held 5 bases outside the gene matches. This CDR3 has 16 residues. The CDR3 nucleotides are TGCAGCGTTGTGACTAGCGGGAGTGCTAACACCGGGGAGCTGTTTTTT. Translation gives CSVVTSGSANTGELFF.

This clonotype was found a few times. This sequence joins TRBV11-2 and TRBJ2-4; 7 bases line up with TRBD1. The trim removed 1 base at V and 1 base at J, leaving 13 bases unmatched. This CDR3 has 19 residues. Germline CDR1 SGHAT, CDR2 FQNNGV. As DNA, the CDR3 is TGTGCCAGCAGCTTAGGGGGACAGTACCGGAATTGGGCCAAAAACATTCAGTACTTC. Its protein is CASSLGGQYRNWAKNIQYF.

This chain connects TRBV4-1 to TRBJ2-3, with TRBD2 matching 10 bases. The CDR3 runs to 18 residues. The J segment lost 1 base and the V segment lost 5 bases, leaving 12 bases of the junction unmatched. Germline assignment: CDR1 MGHRA and CDR2 YSYEKL. The chain's CDR3 is CASSSRRQLAGGTDTQYF. The CDR3 coding sequence is TGCGCCAGCAGCTCCCGACGCCAGCTAGCGGGAGGCACAGATACGCAGTATTTT.

This clonotype occurred many times. This rearrangement joins TRBV28 to TRBJ2-1; 8 bases map to TRBD1. V was clipped by 7 bases and J by 5 bases; unmatched bases: 13. Germline V gene sequence: CDR1 MDHEN, CDR2 SYDVKM. CDR3 size: 16 residues. CDR3 sequence: CASTSSDRGIDNEQFF. The CDR3, as DNA: TGTGCCAGCACCAGCAGTGACAGGGGAATCGACAATGAGCAGTTCTTC.